This T cell receptor beta chain derives from a study of cytomegalovirus exposure and HLA in healthy donors. Study-wide results and caveats: Under in vitro conditions, a few CMV-associated chains were confirmed as specific for CMV antigens.

This PCR relied on a set of 60 Vbeta primers and 13 Jbeta primers. The assay was immunoSEQ multiplex PCR, and TCRdb's table has in-frame clones only and misses some. The profile shows 150,000 or so clones, roughly 74% of them singletons. Though nominally healthy at sampling, donors likely had unrecorded immune exposures. In its sample, this clone was seen a few times. Its antigen remains unknown. The germline V gene has CDR1 SGHNT and CDR2 YENEEA. Trimming shortened V by 1 base and J by 8 bases, and 5 bases separated the two germline ends. CDR3 length equals 12 residues. The J gene is TRBJ2-2, the V gene TRBV11-3, with a possible D match to TRBD2 (5 bases). Source material: PBMCs. This receptor was obtained from a man between 18 and 29 years old in good health and CMV-seronegative. CDR3 protein: CASSLGLGELFF. CDR3 coding DNA: TGTGCCAGCAGCTTAGGACTAGGGGAGCTGTTTTTT.